This T cell receptor (beta chain) was sequenced in a study of regulatory T cells in long-lasting Graves disease. For the study at large: Those with persistent Graves' disease had received antithyroid drugs for over 5 years with positive TSH receptor antibodies.

There are a few counts of this clonotype. Per germline, CDR1 SGHNT and CDR2 YYREEE (reference sequence). CDR3 length: 15 residues. With V trimmed by 1 base and J by 1 base, 1 base remained unmatched. Arm-PCR of CDR3 regions and iRepertoire HTBI primers were used to build TCR beta libraries. TCRdb used MiXCR to reprocess the multiplex PCR reads, holding one entry per CDR3 protein. The data contain a few hundred thousand distinct CDR3 sequences, 21% of them seen just once; the ten biggest clones take up over 11%. Stated time point: persistent/refractory GD, antithyroid drugs over 5 years with positive TRAb. From PBMCs, RNA was extracted and then used to make the TCR library.

Sequencing used peripheral blood mononuclear cells (PBMCs), obtained when the disease was refractory, from a patient treated with antithyroid drugs. This sequence originates from a female donor with Graves disease. The chain links TRBV5-4 to TRBJ2-7; TRBD1 agrees at 11 bases. CDR3 in DNA: TGTGCCAGCAGCTTGTGGGACAGGGGGTCCTACGAGCAGTACTTC. Protein sequence: CASSLWDRGSYEQYF.